Sample share makes the clone carrying this T cell receptor (beta chain) medium-sized. V was trimmed by 3 bases and J by 5 bases, leaving 12 bases between them. Germline CDR1 reads MNHEY; CDR2 reads SMNVEV (reference sequence). The CDR3 contains 14 residues. Generated by immunoSEQ multiplex PCR, the TCRdb table keeps only in-frame clones and is missing some. The data contain 6,500 to 8,500 clones, 48% of them seen just once; the ten biggest clones take up about 11%. This sample was taken from a study of neoadjuvant anti-PD-1 for oral cavity cancer. Study-level information: Non-progressing patients received a fourth nivolumab dose near day 43, then surgery on days 50-56.

Material: tumor tissue, obtained before nivolumab (anti-PD-1) treatment. The rearrangement joins TRBV27 to TRBJ2-3; possible D gene TRBD1, 7 bases. The receptor was derived from a person aged 35-80 years with oral cavity squamous cell carcinoma. The CDR3 here is CASSLSQGGDTQYF. CDR3 nucleotide sequence: TGTGCCAGCAGTTTGAGCCAGGGGGGAGATACGCAGTATTTT.